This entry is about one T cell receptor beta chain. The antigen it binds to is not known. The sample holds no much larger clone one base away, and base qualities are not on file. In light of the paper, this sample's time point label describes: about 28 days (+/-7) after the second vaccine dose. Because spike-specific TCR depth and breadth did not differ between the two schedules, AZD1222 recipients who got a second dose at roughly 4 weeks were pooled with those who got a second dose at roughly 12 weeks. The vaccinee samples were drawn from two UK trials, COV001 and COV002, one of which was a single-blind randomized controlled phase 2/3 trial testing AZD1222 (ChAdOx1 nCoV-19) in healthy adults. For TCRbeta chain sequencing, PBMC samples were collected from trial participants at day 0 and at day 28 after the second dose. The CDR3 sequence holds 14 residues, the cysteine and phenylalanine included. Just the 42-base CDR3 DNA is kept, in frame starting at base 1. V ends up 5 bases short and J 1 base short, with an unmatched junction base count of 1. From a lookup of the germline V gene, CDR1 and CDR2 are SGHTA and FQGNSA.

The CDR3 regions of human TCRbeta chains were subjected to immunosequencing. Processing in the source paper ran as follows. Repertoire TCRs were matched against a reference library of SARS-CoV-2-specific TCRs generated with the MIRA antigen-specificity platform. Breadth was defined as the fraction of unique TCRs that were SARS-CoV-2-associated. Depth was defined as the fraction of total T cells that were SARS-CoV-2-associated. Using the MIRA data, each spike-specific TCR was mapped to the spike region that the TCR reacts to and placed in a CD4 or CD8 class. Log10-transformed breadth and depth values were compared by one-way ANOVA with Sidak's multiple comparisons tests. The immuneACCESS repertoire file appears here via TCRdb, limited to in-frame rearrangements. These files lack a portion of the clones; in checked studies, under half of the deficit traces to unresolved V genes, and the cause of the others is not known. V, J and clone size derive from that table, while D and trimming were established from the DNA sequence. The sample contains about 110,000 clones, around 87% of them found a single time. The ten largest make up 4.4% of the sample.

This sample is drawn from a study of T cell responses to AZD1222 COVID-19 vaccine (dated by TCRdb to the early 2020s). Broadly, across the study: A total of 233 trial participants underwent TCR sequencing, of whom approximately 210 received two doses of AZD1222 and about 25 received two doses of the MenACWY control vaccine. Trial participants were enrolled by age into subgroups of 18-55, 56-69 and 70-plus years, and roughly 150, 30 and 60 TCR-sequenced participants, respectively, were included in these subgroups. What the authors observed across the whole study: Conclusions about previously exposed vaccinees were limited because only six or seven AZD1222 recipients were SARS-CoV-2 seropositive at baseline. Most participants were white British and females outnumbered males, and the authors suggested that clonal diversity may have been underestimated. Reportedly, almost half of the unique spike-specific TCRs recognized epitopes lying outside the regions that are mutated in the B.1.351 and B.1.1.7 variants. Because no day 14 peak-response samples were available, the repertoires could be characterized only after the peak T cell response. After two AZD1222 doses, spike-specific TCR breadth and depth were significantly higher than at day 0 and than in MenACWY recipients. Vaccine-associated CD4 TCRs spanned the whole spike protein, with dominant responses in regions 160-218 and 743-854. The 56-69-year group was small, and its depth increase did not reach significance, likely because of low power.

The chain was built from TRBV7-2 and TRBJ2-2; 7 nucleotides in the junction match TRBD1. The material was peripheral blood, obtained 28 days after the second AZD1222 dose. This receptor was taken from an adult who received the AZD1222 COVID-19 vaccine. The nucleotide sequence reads TGTGCCAGCAGCAGGACAGGGAACACCGGGGAGCTGTTTTTT. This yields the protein CASSRTGNTGELFF.